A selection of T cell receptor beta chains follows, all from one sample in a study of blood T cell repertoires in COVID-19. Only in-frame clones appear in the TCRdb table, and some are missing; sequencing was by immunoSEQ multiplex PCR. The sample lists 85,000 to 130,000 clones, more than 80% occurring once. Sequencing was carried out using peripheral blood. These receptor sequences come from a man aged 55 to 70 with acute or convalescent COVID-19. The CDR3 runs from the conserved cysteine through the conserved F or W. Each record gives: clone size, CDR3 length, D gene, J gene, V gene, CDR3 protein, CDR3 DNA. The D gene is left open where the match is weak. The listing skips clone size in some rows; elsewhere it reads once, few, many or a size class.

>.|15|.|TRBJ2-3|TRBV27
CASSLLGGNGDTQYF
TGTGCCAGCAGTCTCTTAGGCGGGAACGGAGATACGCAGTATTTT
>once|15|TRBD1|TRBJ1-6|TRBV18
CASSPPNRGNSPLHF
TGTGCCAGCTCACCACCCAACAGGGGAAATTCACCCCTCCACTTT
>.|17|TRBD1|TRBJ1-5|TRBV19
CASSRDSGTGPTQPQHF
TGTGCCAGTAGTCGGGATTCGGGGACAGGGCCCACTCAGCCCCAGCATTTT
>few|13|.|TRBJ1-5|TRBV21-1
CAAIRGGDQPQHF
TGTGCCGCTATACGGGGCGGGGATCAGCCCCAGCATTTT
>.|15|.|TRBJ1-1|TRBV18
CASSREAGLGGEAFF
TGTGCCAGCTCACGGGAAGCAGGGCTCGGGGGTGAAGCTTTCTTT
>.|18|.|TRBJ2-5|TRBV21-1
CASSKGWEGHEKQETQYF
TGTGCCAGCAGCAAAGGGTGGGAAGGACACGAAAAGCAAGAGACCCAGTACTTC
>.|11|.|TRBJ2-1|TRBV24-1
CATSRGIEQFF
TGTGCCACCAGTAGGGGGATTGAGCAGTTCTTC
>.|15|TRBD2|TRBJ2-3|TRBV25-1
CASSDRGLAADTQYF
TGTGCCAGCAGTGACCGTGGCCTAGCGGCAGATACGCAGTATTTT
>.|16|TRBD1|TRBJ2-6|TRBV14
CASSRSGGGGANVLTF
TGTGCCAGCAGCCGATCAGGGGGCGGTGGGGCCAACGTCCTGACTTTC
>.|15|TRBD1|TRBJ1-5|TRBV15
CATSRVDRVNQPQHF
TGTGCCACCAGCAGGGTAGACAGGGTTAATCAGCCCCAGCATTTT
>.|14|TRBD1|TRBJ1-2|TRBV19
CASSAIDRVHGYTF
TGTGCCAGTAGTGCCATAGACAGGGTACATGGCTACACCTTC
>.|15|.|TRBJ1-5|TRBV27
CASSCRVYGNQPQHF
TGTGCCAGCAGCTGCAGGGTTTACGGCAATCAGCCCCAGCATTTT
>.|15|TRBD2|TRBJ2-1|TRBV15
CATSRDGTTINEQFF
TGTGCCACCAGCAGAGATGGGACTACGATCAATGAGCAGTTCTTC
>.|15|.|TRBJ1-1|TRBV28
CASTPDIGMNTEAFF
TGTGCCAGCACCCCCGACATCGGTATGAACACTGAAGCTTTCTTT
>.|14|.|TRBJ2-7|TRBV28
CASSPWRDRSEQYF
TGTGCCAGCAGTCCGTGGCGGGATAGAAGCGAGCAGTACTTC
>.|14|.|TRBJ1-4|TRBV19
CASSIRWSNEKLFF
TGTGCCAGTAGTATCCGTTGGAGTAATGAAAAACTGTTTTTT
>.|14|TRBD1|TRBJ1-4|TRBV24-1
CATSDRGQGEKLFF
TGTGCCACCAGTGATCGGGGACAGGGAGAAAAACTGTTTTTT
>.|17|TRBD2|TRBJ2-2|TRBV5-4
CASSLLAGAANTGELFF
TGTGCCAGCAGCTTATTAGCGGGAGCGGCGAACACCGGGGAGCTGTTTTTT
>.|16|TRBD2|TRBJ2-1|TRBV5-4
CASSQTSGSSYNEQFF
TGTGCCAGCAGCCAAACTAGCGGTAGCTCCTACAATGAGCAGTTCTTC
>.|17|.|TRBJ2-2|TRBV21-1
CASSKAAGREGPGELFF
TGTGCCAGCAGCAAAGCTGCGGGGCGGGAGGGTCCCGGGGAGCTGTTTTTT
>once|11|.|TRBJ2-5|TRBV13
CASSEGGTQYF
TGTGCCAGCAGCGAAGGGGGGACCCAGTACTTC
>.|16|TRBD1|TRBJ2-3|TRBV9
CASSAYGQASTDTQYF
TGTGCCAGCAGCGCATACGGACAGGCCAGCACAGATACGCAGTATTTT
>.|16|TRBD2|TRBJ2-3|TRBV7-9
CASSTKAGVWTDTQYF
TGTGCCAGCAGCACCAAAGCGGGAGTGTGGACAGATACGCAGTATTTT
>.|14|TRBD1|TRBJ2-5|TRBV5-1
CASSLTGNQETQYF
TGCGCCAGCAGCCTGACAGGGAACCAAGAGACCCAGTACTTC
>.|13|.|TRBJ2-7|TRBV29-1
CSVGSGFAIQQYF
TGCAGCGTTGGATCGGGGTTCGCAATCCAGCAGTACTTC
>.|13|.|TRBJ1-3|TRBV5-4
CASSMTGGNTIYF
TGTGCCAGCTCCATGACAGGCGGAAACACCATATATTTT
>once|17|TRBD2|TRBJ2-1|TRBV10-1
CASSESGTSGIYNEQFF
TGCGCCAGCAGTGAGTCGGGAACTAGCGGGATCTACAATGAGCAGTTCTTC
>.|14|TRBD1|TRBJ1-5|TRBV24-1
CATRDRGLDQPQHF
TGTGCCACCCGAGACAGGGGGCTCGATCAGCCCCAGCATTTT
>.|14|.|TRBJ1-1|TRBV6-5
CASRRVGENTEAFF
TGTGCCAGCAGGCGAGTAGGGGAGAACACTGAAGCTTTCTTT
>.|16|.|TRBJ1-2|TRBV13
CASSSTPTGRDYGYTF
TGTGCCAGCAGCTCGACCCCGACAGGCCGGGACTATGGCTACACCTTC
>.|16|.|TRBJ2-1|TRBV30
CAWSVRGISSYNEQFF
TGTGCCTGGAGTGTACGGGGGATAAGCTCCTACAATGAGCAGTTCTTC
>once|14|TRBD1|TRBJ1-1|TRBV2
CASIRQGGSTEAFF
TGTGCCAGCATAAGACAGGGAGGTTCCACTGAAGCTTTCTTT
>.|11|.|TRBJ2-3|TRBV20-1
CSVVSTDTQYF
TGCAGTGTAGTTAGCACAGATACGCAGTATTTT
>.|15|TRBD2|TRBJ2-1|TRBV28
CASSLGAGGVNEQFF
TGTGCCAGCAGTTTAGGAGCGGGAGGGGTGAATGAGCAGTTCTTC
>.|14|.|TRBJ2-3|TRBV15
CATSRDGPTDTQYF
TGTGCCACCAGCAGAGATGGCCCCACAGATACGCAGTATTTT
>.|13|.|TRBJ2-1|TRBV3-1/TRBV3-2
CASSQAAYNEQFF
TGTGCCAGCAGCCAAGCCGCGTACAATGAGCAGTTCTTC
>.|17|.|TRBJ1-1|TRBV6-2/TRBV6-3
CASSYLPGQTSNTEAFF
TGTGCCAGCAGTTACCTCCCCGGACAAACCTCGAACACTGAAGCTTTCTTT
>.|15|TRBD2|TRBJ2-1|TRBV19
CASSFLSGRADEQFF
TGTGCCAGTAGTTTCCTTAGCGGGAGGGCCGATGAGCAGTTCTTC
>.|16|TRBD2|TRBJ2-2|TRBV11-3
CASSFGLAGATGELFF
TGTGCCAGCAGCTTCGGACTAGCGGGAGCTACCGGGGAGCTGTTTTTT
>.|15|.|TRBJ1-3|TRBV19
CASSIGLASGNTIYF
TGTGCCAGTAGTATAGGACTGGCCTCTGGAAACACCATATATTTT
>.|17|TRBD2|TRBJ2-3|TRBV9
CASSAGLSGGSTDTQYF
TGTGCCAGCAGCGCGGGCCTCAGCGGGGGGAGCACAGATACGCAGTATTTT
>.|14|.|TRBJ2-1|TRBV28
CASSPSGTYNEQFF
TGTGCCAGCAGTCCCAGCGGAACATACAATGAGCAGTTCTTC
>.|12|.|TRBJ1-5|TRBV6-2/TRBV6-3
CASSFRGQPQHF
TGTGCCAGCAGTTTTCGGGGTCAGCCCCAGCATTTT
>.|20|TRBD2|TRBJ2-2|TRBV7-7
CASSPVEYLGLAGVTGELFF
TGTGCTAGCAGCCCCGTTGAATACCTAGGACTAGCGGGAGTCACCGGGGAGCTGTTTTTT
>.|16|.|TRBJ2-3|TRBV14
CASSQRNSFTPDTQYF
TGTGCCAGCAGCCAAAGAAACAGCTTCACCCCAGATACGCAGTATTTT
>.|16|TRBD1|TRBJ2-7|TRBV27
CASSSPKGTGVGEQYF
TGTGCCAGCAGTTCCCCGAAGGGGACAGGGGTAGGCGAGCAGTACTTC
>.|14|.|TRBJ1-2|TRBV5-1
CASSLDRGEEGYTF
TGCGCCAGCAGCTTGGATCGGGGGGAAGAAGGCTACACCTTC
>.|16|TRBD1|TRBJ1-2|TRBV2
CASREGGTLSAYGYTF
TGTGCCAGCAGGGAAGGGGGCACCTTATCGGCCTATGGCTACACCTTC
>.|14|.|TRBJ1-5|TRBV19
CASSRTVSNQPQHF
TGTGCCAGTAGCAGGACAGTTAGCAATCAGCCCCAGCATTTT
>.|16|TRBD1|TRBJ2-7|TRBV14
CASSQGRPGQGYEQYF
TGTGCCAGCAGCCAAGGAAGACCGGGACAGGGCTACGAGCAGTACTTC
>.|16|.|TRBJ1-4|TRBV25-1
CASSGGLLGTNEKLFF
TGTGCCAGCAGTGGGGGACTCTTGGGGACTAATGAAAAACTGTTTTTT